The rows below give T cell receptor beta chains drawn from one sample of a study of regulatory T cells in long-lasting Graves disease. TCRdb fed the multiplex PCR reads into MiXCR, producing one record per CDR3 protein. The data contain approximately 210,000 distinct CDR3 sequences, around 16% of them seen just once; the ten biggest clones take up approximately 20%. The sequences come from peripheral blood mononuclear cells (PBMCs), collected at new diagnosis, from a patient treated with antithyroid drugs. These TCRs come from a female donor with Graves disease. Each CDR3 is given with its conserved first and last residue. Fields, in order: J gene, V gene, CDR3 length, CDR3 protein.

>TRBJ2-3|TRBV29-1|12
CSVDSTGDTQYF
>TRBJ2-7|TRBV9|15
CASSAGVGGPYEQYF
>-|TRBV7-3|14
CASSLSRTTETQYF
>TRBJ2-3|TRBV29-1|18
CSADGTSGRQYGTDTQYF
>TRBJ1-6|TRBV28|15
CASRGRLGPNSPLHF
>TRBJ1-2|TRBV27|14
CASSSPTESYGYTF
>TRBJ2-1|TRBV28|13
CASRLADYNEQFF
>TRBJ1-3|TRBV7-8|16
CASSVQGAGSGNTIYF
>TRBJ2-1|TRBV6-1|15
CASSTDPRDSFEQFF
>TRBJ1-1|TRBV30|14
CAWSASRVSTEAFF
>TRBJ2-7|TRBV6-5|20
CASSFSYSTVGLQSSYEQYF
>TRBJ2-3|TRBV7-8|16
CASSLVGRAVTDTQYF
>TRBJ1-6|TRBV7-2|15
CASSLGGKSNSPLHF
>TRBJ2-3|TRBV20-1|12
CSARGLADTQYF
>TRBJ2-7|TRBV6-1|14
CASGNRGIGYEQYF
>TRBJ1-2|TRBV29-1|13
CSVEDQQGYGYTF
>TRBJ2-7|TRBV10-1|14
CASSDEGAHLEQYF